The next 10 T cell receptor beta chains were all read from a single sample in a study of blood T cell repertoires in COVID-19. Clones were read by immunoSEQ multiplex PCR, and TCRdb kept only the in-frame ones, dropping some. The sample contains just under 65,000 clones, roughly 76% of which appear only once. Sequencing input: peripheral blood. Source of these receptors: a woman aged 80 or over with acute or convalescent COVID-19.

The chain links TRBV4-1 to TRBJ2-7; 11 bases map to TRBD1. The ends lost 2 bases at V and 0 bases at J; junction bases unmatched: 15. The germline V gene has CDR1 MGHRA and CDR2 YSYEKL. The CDR3 loop spans 20 amino acids. The CDR3 here is CASSQSPPRTGGLSSYEQYF. For the CDR3, the DNA is TGCGCCAGCAGCCAAAGCCCCCCTCGGACAGGGGGCTTAAGCTCCTACGAGCAGTACTTC.

The gene calls are TRBV3-1 (or the pseudogene TRBV3-2) and TRBJ2-1, with 9 positions matching TRBD2. V was clipped by 1 base and J by 7 bases; unmatched bases: 5. Germline CDR1 and CDR2: LGHDT and YNNKEL (reference sequence). This CDR3 region has 15 residues. The CDR3 DNA is TGTGCCAGCAGCCAAGGGGATAGCGGGGGAAATGAGCAGTTCTTC. It is translated as CASSQGDSGGNEQFF.

The chain joins TRBV5-1 to TRBJ1-2; D may be TRBD1 (5 bases). The ends were cut back, 0 bases at V and 2 bases at J, with 11 bases in the middle. CDR1 is SGHRS and CDR2 is YFSETQ in the germline V gene. This CDR3 spans 15 amino acids. The CDR3 DNA follows: TGCGCCAGCAGCTTGGGGAAGGGGCCGAACTATGGCTACACCTTC. Protein product: CASSLGKGPNYGYTF.

The chain links TRBV19 to TRBJ2-2, with TRBD2 matching over 8 bases. Looked up from germline, CDR1 is LNHDA and CDR2 is SQIVND (reference sequence). Unmatched junction bases numbered 4, after V lost 1 base and J lost 6 bases. The length of the CDR3 is 15 residues. CDR3 residues: CASSIAGRVAGELFF. In DNA form, the CDR3 reads TGTGCCAGTAGTATAGCCGGGAGGGTTGCCGGGGAGCTGTTTTTT. Full variable domain (remainder filled in from reference TRBV19 and TRBJ2-2): DGGITQSPKYLFRKEGQNVTLSCEQNLNHDAMYWYRQDPGQGLRLIYYSQIVNDFQKGDIAEGYSVSREKKESFPLTVTSAQKNPTAFYLCASSIAGRVAGELFFGEGSRLTVL.

This clone showed up just once. The chain carries TRBV27 and TRBJ2-2; 13 bases are a match to TRBD2. V shed 6 bases and J 4 bases; nucleotides not matched to a gene: 5. Germline V CDR1 and CDR2: MNHEY, SMNVEV (reference sequence). The CDR3 is made up of 16 amino acids. The CDR3 sequence: CASRGLAGLGTGELFF. In DNA form, the CDR3 reads TGTGCCAGCAGGGGACTAGCGGGATTGGGCACCGGGGAGCTGTTTTTT.

This sequence joins TRBV5-5 and TRBJ1-2; D gene uncertain. Germline-derived CDR1 and CDR2 are SGHKS and YYEKEE (reference sequence). The CDR3 is 14 residues long. The germline V and J ends were trimmed by 4 bases and 8 bases, with 18 bases remaining between them. The DNA of the CDR3 is TGTGCCAGCAGCCCCACTCTCCTTCGAGGGGGCTACACCTTC. Translated: CASSPTLLRGGYTF.

This sequence joins TRBV28 and TRBJ1-6; D gene ambiguous. V shed 2 bases and J shed 6 bases, with 5 bases lying between them. The V gene's germline CDR1 is MDHEN and CDR2 SYDVKM. The CDR3 is made up of 13 amino acids. CDR3 nucleotide sequence: TGTGCCAGCAGTTTAGTCCGTAATTCACCCCTCCACTTT. Its protein is CASSLVRNSPLHF.

The V and J genes are TRBV29-1 and TRBJ1-5; tentative D call: TRBD1 (6 bases). Germline loops: CDR1 SQVTM, CDR2 ANQGSEA. Trimming left V 4 bases short and J 7 bases short, with 14 bases between. This CDR3 contains 13 residues. The CDR3 sequence: CSVGGRAGQPQHF. For the CDR3, the DNA is TGCAGCGTTGGGGGGCGCGCCGGGCAGCCCCAGCATTTT.

V is TRBV18 and J is TRBJ2-1; D remains unclear. Deletions cut 4 bases from V and 14 bases from J, with 21 bases between. CDR3 length: 14 amino acids. Germline lookup yields CDR1 KGHSH and CDR2 LQKENI. CDR3: CASSLTTNDQKEFF. The DNA for the CDR3 is TGTGCCAGCTCACTTACTACAAACGACCAAAAGGAGTTCTTC.

The rearrangement uses TRBV27 and TRBJ2-7, with 7 bases matching TRBD1. V lost 5 bases, J lost 3 bases, and 7 bases stayed unmatched. Per the germline V gene, CDR1 is MNHEY and CDR2 is SMNVEV (reference sequence). This CDR3 is 14 amino acids long. In DNA, the CDR3 is TGTGCCAGCAGTACACGGACAGGATACTACGAGCAGTACTTC. It is translated as CASSTRTGYYEQYF.